This T cell receptor beta chain was recovered during a study of blood T cell repertoires in COVID-19. Study-wide context: Whether acute or convalescent, the COVID-19 samples came from the United States, Italy and Spain. PBMCs, B-cell-depleted T cells, or T cells were the source of the cDNA or gDNA that made up the material.

Per the original methods: Amplification of reference gene primers was used by the study to estimate nucleated cell counts. Clones were read by immunoSEQ multiplex PCR, and TCRdb kept only the in-frame ones, dropping some. The D gene and trimming were derived from the DNA, and the V and J assignments and clone size from that table. The sample contains roughly 130,000 clones, about 79% of which appear only once. In germline, CDR1 is LGHNA, CDR2 YSLEER. CDR3 length: 17 residues. Trimming cost V 3 bases and J 6 bases; bases outside gene matches: 15. This sequence originates from a woman aged 70 to 79 with acute or convalescent COVID-19. The sequencing sample was made of peripheral blood. V usage is TRBV4-3 and J usage is TRBJ1-2; 8 bases are shared with TRBD1. As DNA, the CDR3 is TGCGCCAGCAGCCAGGGAAGTGGGCAGGGGGCTTGGAATGGCTACACCTTC. The encoded protein is CASSQGSGQGAWNGYTF.